This paragraph covers one T cell receptor (beta chain) sequence. The data originate from a study of blood T cell repertoires in COVID-19. Libraries were prepared by immunoSEQ multiplex PCR; TCRdb keeps only in-frame clonotypes and omits some of them. Here the sample spans roughly 80,000 clones, roughly 90% being singletons. CDR1 MDHEN and CDR2 SYDVKM come from the germline V gene. The CDR3 is 17 residues long. Trimming removed 7 bases from V and 3 bases from J; junction bases left unmatched: 17. The TCR originated in a man aged 50 or older with COVID-19, enrolled during active disease. V and J are TRBV28 and TRBJ1-2, with TRBD1 identical over 7 bases. The sequenced sample consisted of peripheral blood. The CDR3 region has the DNA TGTGCCAGCAACCTTGGAGGGGGCGCGGGACCCCACTATGGCTACACCTTC. It translates to CASNLGGGAGPHYGYTF.